This T cell receptor beta chain was captured by sequencing in a study of vaccination and CD4 T cells after COVID-19. Looking at the study overall: Cells were stimulated with overlapping spike peptide pools from SARS-CoV-2, HCoV-NL63, HCoV-OC43 and HCoV-229E.

Treatment: approximately nine-day PBMC culture with coronavirus spike peptide pools or control peptides (ViraFEST assay). The collection of CD4+ T cells from the unexposed donor took place before the COVID-19 pandemic (2011-2018). A word on this clonotype: Its antigen is unknown.

The assay that was used to sequence DNA from cultured CD4+ T cells was the Oncomine TCR Beta short-read assay. MiXCR, run by TCRdb on the PCR reads, gives a single entry per CDR3 protein. The profile covers several thousand distinct CDR3 sequences, with around 48% appearing a single time and approximately 30% taken by the ten largest. CDR3 length: 13 residues. The ends were cut back, 9 bases at V and 5 bases at J, with 16 bases in the middle. The germline V gene has CDR1 ENHRY and CDR2 SYGVKD. The chain has TRBV10-3 and TRBJ2-5, with a weak D call TRBD1 (6 bases). The sample consisted of CD4+ T cells from blood, cultured in vitro. The sequence came from a human donor in good health. DNA of the CDR3: TGTGCCATGTCTACAGGGTCTTTGGAGACCCAGTACTTC. It codes for CAMSTGSLETQYF.